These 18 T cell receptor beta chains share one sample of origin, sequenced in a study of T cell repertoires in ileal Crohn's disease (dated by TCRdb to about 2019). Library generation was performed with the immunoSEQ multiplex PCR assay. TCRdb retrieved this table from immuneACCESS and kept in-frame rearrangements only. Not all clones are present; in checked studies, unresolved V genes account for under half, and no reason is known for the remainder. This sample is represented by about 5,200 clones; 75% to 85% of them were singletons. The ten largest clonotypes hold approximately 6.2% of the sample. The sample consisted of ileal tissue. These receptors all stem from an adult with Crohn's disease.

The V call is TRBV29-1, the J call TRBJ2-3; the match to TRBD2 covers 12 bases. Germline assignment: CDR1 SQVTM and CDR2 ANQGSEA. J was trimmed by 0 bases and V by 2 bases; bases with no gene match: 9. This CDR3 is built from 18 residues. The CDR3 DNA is TGCAGCGTTGAAAATCCCCTAGCGGGAGGGACTAGCACAGATACGCAGTATTTT. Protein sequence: CSVENPLAGGTSTDTQYF.

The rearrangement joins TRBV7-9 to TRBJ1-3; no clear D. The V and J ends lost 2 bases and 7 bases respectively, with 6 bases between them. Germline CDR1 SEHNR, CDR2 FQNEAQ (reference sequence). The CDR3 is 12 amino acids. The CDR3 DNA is TGTGCCAGCAGCTTACAGGCCAACACCATATATTTT. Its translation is CASSLQANTIYF.

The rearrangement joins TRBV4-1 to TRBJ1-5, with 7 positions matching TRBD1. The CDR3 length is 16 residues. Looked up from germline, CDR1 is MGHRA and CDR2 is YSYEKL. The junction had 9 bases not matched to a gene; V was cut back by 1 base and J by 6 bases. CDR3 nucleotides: TGCGCCAGCAGCCAAGTAGGCAGGGGGGCGATTCAGCCCCAGCATTTT. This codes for CASSQVGRGAIQPQHF.

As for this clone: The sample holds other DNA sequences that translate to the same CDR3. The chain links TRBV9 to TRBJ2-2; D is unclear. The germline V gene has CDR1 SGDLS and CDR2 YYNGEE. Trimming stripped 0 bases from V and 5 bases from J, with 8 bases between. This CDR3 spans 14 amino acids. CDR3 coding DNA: TGTGCCAGCAGCGTAGTAGGAGTGACCGGGGAGCTGTTTTTT. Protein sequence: CASSVVGVTGELFF.

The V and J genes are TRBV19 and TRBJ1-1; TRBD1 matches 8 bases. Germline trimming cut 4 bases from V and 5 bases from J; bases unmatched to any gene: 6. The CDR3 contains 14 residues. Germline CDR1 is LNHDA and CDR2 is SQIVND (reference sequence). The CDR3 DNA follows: TGTGCCAGTAGTAGGCAGGGGGCTGGGACTGAAGCTTTCTTT. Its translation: CASSRQGAGTEAFF.

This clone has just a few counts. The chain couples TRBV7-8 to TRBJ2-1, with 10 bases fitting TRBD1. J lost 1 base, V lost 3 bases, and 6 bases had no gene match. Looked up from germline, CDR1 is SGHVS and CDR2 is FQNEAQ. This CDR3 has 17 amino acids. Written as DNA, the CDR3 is TGTGCCAGCAGCTTTAGGGACAGGGGCTTTTCCTACAATGAGCAGTTCTTC. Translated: CASSFRDRGFSYNEQFF.

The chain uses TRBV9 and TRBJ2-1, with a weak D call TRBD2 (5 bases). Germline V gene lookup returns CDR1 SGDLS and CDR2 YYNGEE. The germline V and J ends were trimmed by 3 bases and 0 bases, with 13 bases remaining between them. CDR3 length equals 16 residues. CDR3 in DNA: TGTGCCAGCAGCGGAGGACGGGATAGCTCCTACAATGAGCAGTTCTTC. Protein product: CASSGGRDSSYNEQFF.

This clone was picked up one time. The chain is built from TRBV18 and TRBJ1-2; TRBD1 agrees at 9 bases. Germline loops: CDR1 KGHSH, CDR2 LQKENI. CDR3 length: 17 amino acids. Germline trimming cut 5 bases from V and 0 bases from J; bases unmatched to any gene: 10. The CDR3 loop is CASSSRIRDRANYGYTF. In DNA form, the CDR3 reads TGTGCCAGCTCATCCCGCATCAGGGACAGGGCTAACTATGGCTACACCTTC. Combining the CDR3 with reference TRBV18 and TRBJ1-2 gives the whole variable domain NAGVMQNPRHLVRRRGQEARLRCSPMKGHSHVYWYRQLPEEGLKFMVYLQKENIIDESGMPKERFSAEFPKEGPSILRIQQVVRGDSAAYFCASSSRIRDRANYGYTFGSGTRLTVV.

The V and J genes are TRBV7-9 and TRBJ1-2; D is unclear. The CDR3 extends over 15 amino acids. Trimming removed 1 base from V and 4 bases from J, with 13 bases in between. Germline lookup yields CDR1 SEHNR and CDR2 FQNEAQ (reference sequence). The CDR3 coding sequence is TGTGCCAGCAGCTTAGTCGTCCCGGGTCCCTATGGCTACACCTTC. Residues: CASSLVVPGPYGYTF.

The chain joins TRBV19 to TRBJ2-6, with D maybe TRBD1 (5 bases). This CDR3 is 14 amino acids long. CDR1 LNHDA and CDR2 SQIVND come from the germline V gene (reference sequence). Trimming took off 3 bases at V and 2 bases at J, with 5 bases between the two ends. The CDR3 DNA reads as TGTGCCAGTAGTATCAGGGCTGGGGCCAACGTCCTGACTTTC. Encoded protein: CASSIRAGANVLTF.

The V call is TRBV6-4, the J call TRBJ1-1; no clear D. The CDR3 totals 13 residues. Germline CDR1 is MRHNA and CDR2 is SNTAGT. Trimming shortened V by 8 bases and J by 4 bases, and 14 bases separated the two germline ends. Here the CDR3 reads CASRSRTGTEAFF. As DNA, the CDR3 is TGTGCCAGCCGGAGCCGAACGGGCACTGAAGCTTTCTTT.

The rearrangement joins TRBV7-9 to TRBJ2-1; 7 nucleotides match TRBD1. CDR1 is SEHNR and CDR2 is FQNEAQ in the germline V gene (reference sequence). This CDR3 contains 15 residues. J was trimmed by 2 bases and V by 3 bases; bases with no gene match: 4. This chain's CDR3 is CASSFPTGTYNEQFF. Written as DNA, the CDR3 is TGTGCCAGCAGCTTTCCGACAGGGACCTACAATGAGCAGTTCTTC.

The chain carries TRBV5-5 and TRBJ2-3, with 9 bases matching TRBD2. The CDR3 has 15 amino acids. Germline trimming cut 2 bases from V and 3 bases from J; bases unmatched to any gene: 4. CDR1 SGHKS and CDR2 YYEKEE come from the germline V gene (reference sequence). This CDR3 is CASSFLAGETDTQYF. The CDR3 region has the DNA TGTGCCAGCAGCTTCTTAGCGGGGGAGACAGATACGCAGTATTTT.

The CDR3 reads CASSVYRDRVPRSSYNEQFF. The CDR3 bases are TGTGCCAGCAGCGTATACCGGGACAGGGTACCAAGGAGCTCCTACAATGAGCAGTTCTTC. The chain couples TRBV7-8 to TRBJ2-1, with TRBD1 matching 9 bases. V lost 5 bases, J lost 0 bases, and 17 bases stayed unmatched. In germline, CDR1 is SGHVS, CDR2 FQNEAQ. The length of the CDR3 is 20 residues.

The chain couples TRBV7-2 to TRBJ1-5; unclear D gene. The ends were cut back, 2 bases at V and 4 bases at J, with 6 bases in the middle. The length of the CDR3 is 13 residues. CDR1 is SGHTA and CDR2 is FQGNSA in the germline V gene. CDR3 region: CASSLTVNQPQHF. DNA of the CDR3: TGTGCCAGCAGCTTAACGGTTAATCAGCCCCAGCATTTT. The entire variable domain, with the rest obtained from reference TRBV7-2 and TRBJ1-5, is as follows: GAGVSQSPSNKVTEKGKDVELRCDPISGHTALYWYRQSLGQGLEFLIYFQGNSAPDKSGLPSDRFSAERTGGSVSTLTIQRTQQEDSAVYLCASSLTVNQPQHFGDGTRLSIL.

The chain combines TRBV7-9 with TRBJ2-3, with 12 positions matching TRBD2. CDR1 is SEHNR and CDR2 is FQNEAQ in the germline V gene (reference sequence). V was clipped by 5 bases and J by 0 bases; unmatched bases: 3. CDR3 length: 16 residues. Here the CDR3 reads CASSQGTSGSTDTQYF. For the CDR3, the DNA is TGTGCCAGCAGCCAAGGGACTAGCGGGAGCACAGATACGCAGTATTTT.

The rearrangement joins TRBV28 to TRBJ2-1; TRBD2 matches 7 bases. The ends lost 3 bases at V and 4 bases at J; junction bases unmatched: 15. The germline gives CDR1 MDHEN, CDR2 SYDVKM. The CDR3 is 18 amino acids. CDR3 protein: CASSFELYSGQVYNEQFF. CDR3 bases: TGTGCCAGCAGTTTTGAGCTTTATAGCGGGCAAGTTTACAATGAGCAGTTCTTC.

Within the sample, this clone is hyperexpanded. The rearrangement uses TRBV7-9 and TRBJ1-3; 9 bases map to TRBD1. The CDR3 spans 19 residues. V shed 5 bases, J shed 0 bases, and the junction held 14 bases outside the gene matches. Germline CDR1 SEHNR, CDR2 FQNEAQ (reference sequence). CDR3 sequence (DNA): TGTGCCAGCAGCCCTAGCGCGGTCACAGGGGGCCGCTCTGGAAACACCATATATTTT. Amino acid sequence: CASSPSAVTGGRSGNTIYF.